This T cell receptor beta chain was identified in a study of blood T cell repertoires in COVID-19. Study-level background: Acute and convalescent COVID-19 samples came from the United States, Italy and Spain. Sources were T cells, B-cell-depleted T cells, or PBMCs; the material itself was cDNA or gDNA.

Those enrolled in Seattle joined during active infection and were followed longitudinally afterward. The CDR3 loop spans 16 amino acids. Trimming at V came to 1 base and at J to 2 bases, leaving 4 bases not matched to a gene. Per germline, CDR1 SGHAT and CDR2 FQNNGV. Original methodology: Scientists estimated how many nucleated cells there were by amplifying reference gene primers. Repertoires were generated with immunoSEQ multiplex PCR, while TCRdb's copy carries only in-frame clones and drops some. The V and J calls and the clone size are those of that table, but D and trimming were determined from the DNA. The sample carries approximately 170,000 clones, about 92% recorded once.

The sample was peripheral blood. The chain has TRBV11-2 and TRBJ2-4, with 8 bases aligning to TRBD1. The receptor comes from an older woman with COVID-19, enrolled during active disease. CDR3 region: CASSLVGQGSKNIQYF. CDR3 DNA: TGTGCCAGCAGCTTAGTCGGACAGGGCTCCAAAAACATTCAGTACTTC.